This passage covers 9 T cell receptor beta chains from one sample sequenced in a study of T cells in Graves' hyperthyroidism and ophthalmopathy. From RNA transcripts, TCR beta CDR3 regions were amplified. RT-PCR in the first round (using the HTBI primer set) targeted the TCR CDR3. TCRdb independently ran MiXCR on the multiplex PCR reads; one entry per CDR3 protein. The table shows more than 550,000 distinct CDR3 sequences, with about 45% occurring only once. The sequencing input was peripheral blood or thyroid tissue (not recorded which). Every receptor here comes from an adult man with Graves' disease, either hyperthyroidism or ophthalmopathy (not recorded which).

This chain links TRBV2 with TRBJ1-6; 10 positions match TRBD1. Germline trimming cut 8 bases from V and 13 bases from J; bases unmatched to any gene: 11. CDR1 SNHLY and CDR2 FYNNEI come from the germline V gene. The CDR3 extends over 14 amino acids. CDR3: CASDLGQGTSPLHF. For the CDR3, the DNA is TGTGCCAGCGATCTGGGACAGGGGACTTCCCCCCTCCACTTT.

This clonotype was seen a few times. This chain links TRBV19 with TRBJ2-7, with 10 bases lining up with TRBD1. Germline lookup yields CDR1 LNHDA and CDR2 SQIVND (reference sequence). The CDR3 is 13 residues long. Trimming at V came to 10 bases and at J to 0 bases, leaving 3 bases not matched to a gene. CDR3 sequence: CATRTGGSYEQYF. The CDR3 DNA reads TGTGCCACCCGGACAGGGGGCTCCTACGAGCAGTACTTC.

This clonotype has a handful of counts. V usage is TRBV5-8 and J usage is TRBJ1-1; the D gene is possibly TRBD1 (5 bases). The V and J ends lost 4 bases and 4 bases respectively, with 14 bases between them. Germline CDR1 and CDR2: SGHTS and YDEGEE. The CDR3 sequence is 14 residues long. The CDR3 bases are TGTGCCAGCAGCGGCGGGGGTTTTGGCACTGAAGCTTTCTTT. This encodes CASSGGGFGTEAFF. Full variable domain (remainder filled in from reference TRBV5-8 and TRBJ1-1): EAGVTQSPTHLIKTRGQQATLRCSPISGHTSVYWYQQALGLGLQFLLWYDEGEERNRGNFPPRFSGRQFPNYSSELNVNALELEDSALYLCASSGGGFGTEAFFGQGTRLTVV.

This clonotype was detected ten times or more. The CDR3 loop is CATSDLESNQPQHF. In DNA form, the CDR3 reads TGTGCCACCAGTGATTTAGAGAGCAATCAGCCCCAGCATTTT. V usage is TRBV24-1 and J usage is TRBJ1-5; D not resolved. The CDR3 extends over 14 amino acids. Germline V gives CDR1 KGHDR, CDR2 SFDVKD. Trimming stripped 1 base from V and 1 base from J, with 4 bases between.

V usage is TRBV2 and J usage is TRBJ1-2; 10 nucleotides align to TRBD1. Per the germline V gene, CDR1 is SNHLY and CDR2 is FYNNEI. There are 14 residues in the CDR3. J lost 2 bases, V lost 6 bases, and 3 bases had no gene match. The CDR3 region is CASRTGGANYGYTF. The CDR3 DNA reads as TGTGCCAGCAGGACAGGGGGCGCGAACTATGGCTACACCTTC.

This clonotype was seen repeatedly, ten times or more. The chain has TRBV24-1 and TRBJ2-2; D is uncertain. This CDR3 has 15 amino acids. V was clipped by 1 base and J by 1 base, with 6 bases between them. Looked up from germline, CDR1 is KGHDR and CDR2 is SFDVKD. CDR3 residues: CATSDFAGNTGELFF. CDR3 DNA sequence: TGTGCCACCAGTGATTTTGCAGGGAACACCGGGGAGCTGTTTTTT.

About this clonotype: With a much larger clone just one base away, this may be a read error. The V and J genes are TRBV7-8 and TRBJ1-2, with TRBD1 as a possible D gene (6 bases). The V and J ends lost 1 base and 7 bases respectively, with 13 bases between them. There are 14 residues in the CDR3. From germline, CDR1 is SGHVS and CDR2 FQNEAQ. Written as DNA, the CDR3 is TGTGCCAGCAGCTTAGAGGGGGGGCTCAGTGGCTACACCTTC. Translation gives CASSLEGGLSGYTF. The full variable domain, its missing parts supplied by reference TRBV7-8 and TRBJ1-2, is GAGVSQSPRYKVAKRGQDVALRCDPISGHVSLFWYQQALGQGPEFLTYFQNEAQLDKSGLPSDRFFAERPEGSVSTLKIQRTQQEDSAVYLCASSLEGGLSGYTFGSGTRLTVV.

V gene TRBV12-3 or TRBV12-4 combines with J gene TRBJ2-5; TRBD2 agrees at 7 bases. This CDR3 has 14 residues. Germline trimming cut 1 base from V and 4 bases from J; bases unmatched to any gene: 3. CDR3 DNA sequence: TGTGCCAGCAGTTTAGGACTAGCATCAGAGACCCAGTACTTC. It codes for CASSLGLASETQYF.

The rearrangement uses TRBV19 and TRBJ1-2; TRBD1 matches at 8 bases. The germline CDR1 and CDR2 sequences are LNHDA and SQIVND (reference sequence). Trimming removed 5 bases from V and 6 bases from J; junction bases left unmatched: 11. This CDR3 has 15 amino acids. The CDR3 bases are TGTGCCAGTAGTCAGAACAGGGGGAATCGAGATGGCTACACCTTC. Translating it yields CASSQNRGNRDGYTF.